This TCR beta chain was sequenced for a study of blood T cell repertoires in COVID-19. Across the study: The samples span acute and convalescent COVID-19 from the United States, Italy and Spain. T cells, B-cell-depleted T cells, or PBMCs supplied cDNA or gDNA.

Clones were read by immunoSEQ multiplex PCR, and TCRdb kept only the in-frame ones, dropping some. The sample lists 200,000 to 300,000 clones; around 84% were seen once. Only a few counts were recorded for this clone. This CDR3 is 11 amino acids long. V was pared by 5 bases and J by 6 bases, with 4 bases between. From germline, CDR1 is SNHLY and CDR2 FYNNEI. The chain has TRBV2 and TRBJ2-2; D ambiguous. The material sequenced was peripheral blood. The clonotype originates from a woman between 18 and 29 years old with acute or convalescent COVID-19. CDR3 in amino acids: CASSYAGELFF. The DNA for the CDR3 is TGTGCCAGCAGTTATGCCGGGGAGCTGTTTTTT.